A single sample is the source of the 26 T cell receptor beta chains below, sequenced in a study of shared clonotypes between healthy human individuals. The protocol was immunoSEQ multiplex PCR, while the TCRdb copy is restricted to in-frame clones and leaves out a portion. The repertoire includes about 2,200,000 clones, approximately 94% of them detected once, and around 1.7% sits in the top ten. Naivety among CD8 cells was defined by CD45RO negativity and positive CCR7 selection, thereby excluding terminally differentiated effector memory CD45RA+ cells. Sequenced: naive CD8+ T cells from PBMCs. The origin of the receptors is a man aged 18 to 30 in good health. Some clones in this sample may be carry-over from other donors' samples.

This chain links TRBV13 with TRBJ2-5, with a tentative D call TRBD2 (6 bases). This CDR3 has 16 amino acids. V was cut by 4 bases and J by 5 bases, with 20 bases left in between. The germline V gene encodes CDR1 PRHDT and CDR2 FYEKMQ (reference sequence). The CDR3 region has the DNA TGTGCCAGCAGCTCTTTTGGAGCGGGTGAGGGGGAGACCCAGTACTTC. It encodes CASSSFGAGEGETQYF. The entire variable domain, with the rest obtained from reference TRBV13 and TRBJ2-5, is as follows: AAGVIQSPRHLIKEKRETATLKCYPIPRHDTVYWYQQGPGQDPQFLISFYEKMQSDKGSIPDRFSAQQFSDYHSELNMSSLELGDSALYFCASSSFGAGEGETQYFGPGTRLLVL.

The chain has TRBV10-3 and TRBJ2-1, with a possible D match to TRBD1 (6 bases). Deletions cut 7 bases from V and 0 bases from J, with 16 bases between. Germline values: CDR1 ENHRY, CDR2 SYGVKD. CDR3 size: 16 residues. CDR3 in amino acids: CAINYRRGVSYNEQFF. The CDR3 DNA reads as TGTGCCATCAATTACCGCAGGGGCGTCTCCTACAATGAGCAGTTCTTC.

The chain couples TRBV19 to TRBJ2-1, with TRBD2 matching 8 bases. Trimming at V came to 0 bases and at J to 9 bases, leaving 7 bases not matched to a gene. This CDR3 has 15 residues. Germline CDR1 and CDR2: LNHDA and SQIVND (reference sequence). The CDR3 spells CASSIDVGRAGEQFF. In nucleotides, the CDR3 is TGTGCCAGTAGTATAGATGTCGGGAGGGCCGGTGAGCAGTTCTTC.

Details on this clone: Germline is not matched at one junction end, which may reflect a read error. The V and J genes are TRBV11-2 and TRBJ2-1; 12 bases match TRBD2. Germline CDR1 is SGHAT and CDR2 is FQNNGV. The CDR3 contains 15 residues. This CDR3 is CASSLGWLAGGTYLF. CDR3 coding DNA: TGTGCCAGCAGCTTAGGTTGGCTAGCGGGAGGGACCTACCTCTTC.

This chain joins TRBV6-1 and TRBJ2-7; D is uncertain. The CDR3 contains 15 residues. The V end lost 2 bases, the J end lost 2 bases, and 13 bases lay between the germline ends. Germline CDR1 is MNHNS and CDR2 is SASEGT. The chain's CDR3 is CASSEMVELPYEQYF. As DNA, the CDR3 is TGTGCCAGCAGTGAAATGGTGGAACTTCCCTACGAGCAGTACTTC.

The chain uses TRBV4-1 and TRBJ2-7; 8 bases fit TRBD2. There are 17 residues in the CDR3. V shed 3 bases and J 4 bases; nucleotides not matched to a gene: 14. From germline, CDR1 is MGHRA and CDR2 YSYEKL. The CDR3 is CASSHTAGAGVGYEQYF. CDR3 nucleotide sequence: TGCGCCAGCAGCCACACCGCCGGAGCGGGAGTTGGTTACGAGCAGTACTTC.

V gene TRBV27 combines with J gene TRBJ1-2, with D uncertain. The CDR3 totals 17 residues. Deletions cut 0 bases from V and 5 bases from J, with 19 bases between. The germline V gene encodes CDR1 MNHEY and CDR2 SMNVEV (reference sequence). The chain's CDR3 is CASSLSGSTVLLYGYTF. CDR3 nucleotides: TGTGCCAGCAGTTTATCTGGGTCGACCGTCTTACTTTATGGCTACACCTTC.

The chain has TRBV11-2 and TRBJ2-2; 7 nucleotides line up with TRBD2. This CDR3 is 15 amino acids long. Germline CDR1 reads SGHAT; CDR2 reads FQNNGV. V was clipped by 4 bases and J by 4 bases; unmatched bases: 6. CDR3 amino acids: CASSSREAGTGELFF. The CDR3, as DNA: TGTGCCAGCAGCTCCCGGGAGGCTGGCACCGGGGAGCTGTTTTTT.

This clone was counted only a few times. The chain uses TRBV10-3 and TRBJ1-5, with no clear D. This CDR3 has 13 residues. The V gene's germline CDR1 is ENHRY and CDR2 SYGVKD. The ends were cut back, 8 bases at V and 0 bases at J, with 8 bases in the middle. In DNA form, the CDR3 reads TGTGCCATCCGGGAGAATAGCAATCAGCCCCAGCATTTT. The encoded protein is CAIRENSNQPQHF.

This chain joins TRBV2 and TRBJ2-5; no clear D. CDR1 is SNHLY and CDR2 is FYNNEI in the germline V gene. CDR3 size: 16 residues. Trimming pared 8 bases from V and 0 bases from J, leaving 19 bases between. The CDR3 DNA sequence: TGTGCCAGCTCACTTCTGGGCCCTAACAACCAAGAGACCCAGTACTTC. Its protein product is CASSLLGPNNQETQYF.

The rearrangement uses TRBV5-4 and TRBJ1-4; D is unresolved. The V end was cut by 1 base, the J end by 5 bases, with 9 bases between. This CDR3 region has 14 residues. The germline V gene encodes CDR1 SGHNT and CDR2 YYREEE (reference sequence). Written as DNA, the CDR3 is TGTGCCAGCAGCTTGTCCTCGGGGAATGAAAAACTGTTTTTT. This codes for CASSLSSGNEKLFF.

This clone was counted once. V is TRBV28 and J is TRBJ2-1, with 8 bases aligning to TRBD1. This CDR3 has 15 residues. V lost 1 base, J lost 8 bases, and 7 bases stayed unmatched. Per the germline V gene, CDR1 is MDHEN and CDR2 is SYDVKM. The CDR3 spells CASSLYRTGLDEQFF. The CDR3 DNA sequence: TGTGCCAGCAGTTTATATCGGACAGGGCTGGATGAGCAGTTCTTC. Complete variable domain (other parts from reference TRBV28 and TRBJ2-1): DVKVTQSSRYLVKRTGEKVFLECVQDMDHENMFWYRQDPGLGLRLIYFSYDVKMKEKGDIPEGYSVSREKKERFSLILESASTNQTSMYLCASSLYRTGLDEQFFGPGTRLTVL.

The CDR3 nucleotides read TGTGCCAGCAGCCTGGAGGGAACAATCAATGGCTACACCTTC. It encodes CASSLEGTINGYTF. This chain uses TRBV5-5 with TRBJ1-2; no clear D gene. The germline V gene encodes CDR1 SGHKS and CDR2 YYEKEE (reference sequence). The CDR3 spans 14 residues. Trimming removed 4 bases at V and 6 bases at J, with 16 bases between.

V is TRBV6-5 and J is TRBJ1-2, with D uncertain. V gave up 2 bases and J gave up 9 bases, with 13 bases separating them. The CDR3 contains 13 residues. In germline, CDR1 is MNHEY, CDR2 SVGAGI. CDR3 sequence reads: CASSYDARLSYTF. CDR3 nucleotides: TGTGCCAGCAGTTACGACGCCAGGCTAAGCTACACCTTC.

As regards this clone: In the same sample, other DNA sequences code for this CDR3. The chain recombines TRBV27 with TRBJ2-5; D might be TRBD2 (5 bases). Germline CDR1 MNHEY, CDR2 SMNVEV (reference sequence). V lost 4 bases to trimming and J lost 1 base, with 10 bases between them. The CDR3 spans 14 residues. CDR3 sequence (DNA): TGTGCCAGCAGTTCCAGGACTTTCCAAGAGACCCAGTACTTC. This encodes CASSSRTFQETQYF.

CDR3 in amino acids: CASSLNGRIRGDEQYF. For the CDR3, the DNA is TGCGCCAGCAGCTTGAACGGACGGATTAGGGGAGACGAGCAGTACTTC. This chain joins TRBV5-1 and TRBJ2-7, with D perhaps given as TRBD1 or TRBD2 (5 bases each). V was trimmed by 1 base and J by 5 bases, leaving 19 bases between them. The CDR3 is 16 amino acids. Germline V lookup: CDR1 SGHRS, CDR2 YFSETQ.

The chain links TRBV4-1 to TRBJ2-7; D is unresolved. Trimming removed 3 bases from V and 5 bases from J, with 20 bases in between. This CDR3 has 16 residues. From germline, CDR1 is MGHRA and CDR2 YSYEKL. In DNA, the CDR3 is TGCGCCAGCAGCCAGACTCAGACCCCCCTCTTGGACGAGCAGTACTTC. Translating gives CASSQTQTPLLDEQYF.

The chain's CDR3 is CASHQREQNNEQFF. The CDR3, as DNA: TGTGCCAGCCATCAACGGGAACAGAACAATGAGCAGTTCTTC. The V gene is TRBV27, the J gene TRBJ2-1, with a tentative D call TRBD2 (5 bases). Trimming left V 8 bases short and J 5 bases short, with 16 bases between. Germline CDR1 MNHEY, CDR2 SMNVEV (reference sequence). The CDR3 runs to 14 residues.

J is TRBJ2-3 and V is TRBV7-9; 8 bases line up with TRBD2. V shed 5 bases and J 2 bases; nucleotides not matched to a gene: 9. CDR1 is SEHNR, CDR2 FQNEAQ, per germline (reference sequence). The CDR3 has 16 residues. The CDR3: CASSVPGGVNTDTQYF. The CDR3 DNA reads TGTGCCAGCAGCGTACCCGGGGGGGTTAACACAGATACGCAGTATTTT. Full variable domain (outside the CDR3, taken from reference TRBV7-9 and TRBJ2-3): DTGVSQNPRHKITKRGQNVTFRCDPISEHNRLYWYRQTLGQGPEFLTYFQNEAQLEKSRLLSDRFSAERPKGSFSTLEIQRTEQGDSAMYLCASSVPGGVNTDTQYFGPGTRLTVL.

The chain couples TRBV14 to TRBJ2-7, with D perhaps TRBD1 (6 bases). Germline CDR1 reads SGHDN; CDR2 reads FVKESK. The V end lost 2 bases, the J end lost 7 bases, and 12 bases lay between the germline ends. The CDR3 covers 13 residues. The CDR3 spells CASSQYQGREQYF. The CDR3 DNA reads TGTGCCAGCAGCCAATACCAGGGGCGAGAGCAGTACTTC.

The chain carries TRBV10-3 and TRBJ2-1; the D gene could be TRBD1 or TRBD2 (5 bases each). The CDR3 length is 16 residues. Trimming took 2 bases from V and 8 from J, leaving 19 bases between them. CDR1 is ENHRY and CDR2 is SYGVKD in the germline V gene. The CDR3 spells CAISERGTRTDYEQFF. The DNA of the CDR3 is TGTGCCATCAGTGAGCGTGGGACCCGGACGGACTATGAGCAGTTCTTC.

The J gene is TRBJ2-2, the V gene TRBV6-4; D is possibly TRBD1 or TRBD2 (5 bases each). The germline V gene encodes CDR1 MRHNA and CDR2 SNTAGT. CDR3 length equals 14 residues. The ends were cut back, 5 bases at V and 1 base at J, with 8 bases in the middle. The CDR3 is CASSLGRNTGELFF. DNA for the CDR3: TGTGCCAGCAGTTTGGGACGGAACACCGGGGAGCTGTTTTTT.

The V and J genes are TRBV18 and TRBJ2-1; 7 bases are shared with TRBD2. The CDR3 spans 13 residues. With V trimmed by 3 bases and J by 8 bases, 4 bases remained unmatched. The germline gives CDR1 KGHSH, CDR2 LQKENI. CDR3 region: CASSPGGSDEQFF. CDR3 sequence (DNA): TGTGCCAGCTCACCCGGCGGGAGCGATGAGCAGTTCTTC.

CDR3 loop: CASSEKNSGWPGNEQFF. The CDR3 DNA reads as TGTGCCAGCAGTGAAAAAAATAGCGGGTGGCCCGGAAATGAGCAGTTCTTC. The chain recombines TRBV6-1 with TRBJ2-1, with 7 bases matching TRBD2. The V segment lost 2 bases and the J segment 7 bases; nucleotides outside the gene matches: 14. The CDR3 sequence is 17 residues long. The germline CDR1 and CDR2 sequences are MNHNS and SASEGT.

This rearrangement joins TRBV25-1 to TRBJ1-1, with D unresolved. Trimming pared 3 bases from V and 4 bases from J, leaving 12 bases between. Germline-derived CDR1 and CDR2 are MGHDK and SYGVNS. This CDR3 contains 14 residues. CDR3 in DNA: TGTGCCAGCAGTGACTCTAGGGTAGGCACTGAAGCTTTCTTT. Its translation is CASSDSRVGTEAFF.

The chain links TRBV5-4 to TRBJ1-1; weak D call: TRBD1 (5 bases). Per germline, CDR1 SGHNT and CDR2 YYREEE (reference sequence). V shed 2 bases and J shed 3 bases, with 8 bases lying between them. The CDR3 extends over 13 amino acids. The CDR3 spells CASSLRGDTEAFF. DNA of the CDR3: TGTGCCAGCAGCTTAAGGGGTGACACTGAAGCTTTCTTT.